The 13 T cell receptor beta chains given below trace back to one sample, sequenced in a study of T cells after yellow fever vaccination. In TCRdb, the 5' RACE reads were re-called with MiXCR into one record per CDR3 protein. The repertoire holds some 560,000 distinct CDR3 sequences, with roughly a sixth as singletons. This specimen was PBMCs, taken 4 to 5 days after the first yellow fever vaccination. The source of these receptors is a man aged 18 to 29 who received the YFV17D yellow fever vaccine.

The chain is built from TRBV6-2 or TRBV6-3 and TRBJ2-5; 11 bases match TRBD1. The CDR3 has 15 residues. Per germline, CDR1 MNHEY and CDR2 SVGEGT. Trimming cost V 7 bases and J 4 bases; bases outside gene matches: 8. The CDR3 DNA follows: TGTGCCAGCATCCCCGGGACAGGGGGTACAGAGACCCAGTACTTC. Translating gives CASIPGTGGTETQYF.

This clonotype was detected only a few times. The chain is built from TRBV4-3 and TRBJ2-7; the D gene is possibly TRBD1 (5 bases). The CDR3 runs 17 residues. With 3 bases removed from V and 3 bases from J, the gap between germline ends came to 21 bases. Germline values: CDR1 LGHNA, CDR2 YSLEER. The CDR3 sequence: CASSHGAVGPYLYEQYV. The CDR3 nucleotides are TGCGCCAGCAGCCACGGCGCTGTGGGGCCCTACCTCTACGAGCAGTACGTC.

The chain joins TRBV20-1 to TRBJ2-1; TRBD2 aligns across 9 bases. V shed 3 bases, J shed 6 bases, and the junction held 3 bases outside the gene matches. The CDR3 contains 13 residues. CDR1 and CDR2 from the germline V gene are DFQATT and SNEGSKA (reference sequence). DNA for the CDR3: TGCAGTGCTAGCGGCGGGGGGGCCAATGAGCAGTTCTTC. Translation gives CSASGGGANEQFF.

Only a few counts were recorded for this clonotype. The chain couples TRBV6-5 to TRBJ2-1; TRBD1 matches 8 bases. V dropped 7 bases and J dropped 9; count of bases not matched to a gene: 11. This CDR3 has 14 residues. CDR1 MNHEY and CDR2 SVGAGI come from the germline V gene. The CDR3 bases are TGTGCCAGCACTTCCCCGACAGGGGCCAGTGAGCAGTTCTTC. This translates into CASTSPTGASEQFF.

The rearrangement joins TRBV6-1 to TRBJ2-7; D gene unclear. Germline CDR1 and CDR2: MNHNS and SASEGT. The V and J ends lost 4 bases and 4 bases respectively, with 17 bases between them. This CDR3 is 15 amino acids long. The CDR3 sequence is CASSAFHSFIYEQYV. DNA of the CDR3: TGTGCCAGCAGTGCTTTTCATTCCTTTATATACGAGCAGTACGTC.

This clonotype was found a few times. This chain links TRBV6-1 with TRBJ1-6; D gene unclear. This CDR3 region has 12 residues. Trimming removed 5 bases at V and 10 bases at J, with 9 bases between. CDR1 is MNHNS and CDR2 is SASEGT in the germline V gene. CDR3 residues: CASSPLESPLHF. Here the CDR3 DNA reads TGTGCCAGCAGTCCCCTAGAATCACCCCTCCACTTT.

This clonotype has just a few counts. The chain links TRBV7-9 to TRBJ1-4; a possible D gene is TRBD1 (5 bases). Looked up from germline, CDR1 is SEHNR and CDR2 is FQNEAQ (reference sequence). CDR3 length: 14 amino acids. Trimming pared 8 bases from V and 7 bases from J, leaving 17 bases between. The CDR3 bases are TGTGCCAGCTCCCTCCTCGGGGGATTTGAAAAACTGTTTTTT. Translated: CASSLLGGFEKLFF.

This clonotype showed up just a few times. This chain uses TRBV21-1 with TRBJ1-5; TRBD1 is the table's D call, not checked against the DNA. TRBV21-1 is listed as a pseudogene. The CDR3 sequence is 14 residues long. In DNA form, the CDR3 reads TGTGCCAGCAGCGCTTTTTTTGGGGCGCAGCCCCAGCATTTT. Its translation is CASSAFFGAQPQHF.

This clonotype was counted a few times. The V call is TRBV5-1, the J call TRBJ1-2; no firm D call. The V end lost 0 bases, the J end lost 6 bases, and 9 bases lay between the germline ends. CDR1 and CDR2 (germline): SGHRS, YFSETQ. This CDR3 is built from 13 residues. The CDR3 region has the DNA TGCGCCAGCAGCTTGGCAACGGCCAATGGCTACACCTTC. This encodes CASSLATANGYTF.

This clonotype was seen more than once but under ten times. The chain recombines TRBV6-5 with TRBJ1-6, with D unclear. Looked up from germline, CDR1 is MNHEY and CDR2 is SVGAGI. Trimming left V 2 bases short and J 11 bases short, with 13 bases between. This CDR3 has 14 amino acids. The CDR3 DNA is TGTGCCAGCAGTTACGGCTCGGAGGGTGCACCCCTCCACTTT. It yields the protein CASSYGSEGAPLHF.

This clonotype was found a few times. The rearrangement joins TRBV10-3 to TRBJ1-5, with D unresolved. The CDR3 has 15 amino acids. Germline values: CDR1 ENHRY, CDR2 SYGVKD. With 4 bases removed from V and 0 bases from J, the gap between germline ends came to 10 bases. The CDR3 bases are TGTGCCATCAGTGCATGGCAGGATAGCAATCAGCCCCAGCATTTT. Amino acids: CAISAWQDSNQPQHF.

The V call is TRBV20-1, the J call TRBJ1-3; D is possibly TRBD1 (6 bases). Germline CDR1 reads DFQATT; CDR2 reads SNEGSKA (reference sequence). The CDR3 has 13 amino acids. V was trimmed by 5 bases and J by 4 bases, leaving 12 bases between them. The CDR3 nucleotides are TGCAGTGCTCCTGTCAGGGGAGGAAACACCATATATTTT. Its translation is CSAPVRGGNTIYF.

In this sample, this clonotype turned up many times. The rearrangement links TRBV27 to TRBJ1-1; D call uncertain. CDR1 is MNHEY and CDR2 is SMNVEV in the germline V gene (reference sequence). This CDR3 is 13 amino acids long. Trimming left V 3 bases short and J 1 base short, with 6 bases between. As DNA, the CDR3 is TGTGCCAGCAGTTTCAGACGGAACACTGAAGCTTTCTTT. The encoded protein is CASSFRRNTEAFF.